These 13 T cell receptor beta chains originate from one sample sequenced in a study of blood T cell repertoires in COVID-19. Libraries were prepared by immunoSEQ multiplex PCR; TCRdb keeps only in-frame clonotypes and omits some of them. Among about 52,000 clones listed, around 83% were seen once. The sequenced sample was peripheral blood. These TCRs come from a man between 65 and 80 years old with active COVID-19.

The chain uses TRBV2 and TRBJ2-7; TRBD2 might be the D (5 bases). V was shortened by 2 bases and J by 3 bases, with 14 bases between the two germline ends. From germline, CDR1 is SNHLY and CDR2 FYNNEI. This CDR3 has 15 amino acids. This CDR3 reads CASSEFGVRNYEQYF. The CDR3 DNA reads as TGTGCCAGCAGTGAATTCGGGGTAAGAAACTACGAGCAGTACTTC.

The chain uses TRBV2 and TRBJ1-4, with D unresolved. Germline CDR1 SNHLY, CDR2 FYNNEI. Trimming shortened V by 5 bases and J by 5 bases, and 15 bases separated the two germline ends. CDR3 length: 15 amino acids. For the CDR3, the DNA is TGTGCCAGCAGTCGTAACAGTCTTTTCAATGAAAAACTGTTTTTT. Amino acids: CASSRNSLFNEKLFF. Using reference TRBV2 and TRBJ1-4 for the parts outside the CDR3, the full variable domain is EPEVTQTPSHQVTQMGQEVILRCVPISNHLYFYWYRQILGQKVEFLVSFYNNEISEKSEIFDDQFSVERPDGSNFTLKIRSTKLEDSAMYFCASSRNSLFNEKLFFGSGTQLSVL.

The J gene is TRBJ2-1, the V gene TRBV7-3, with TRBD2 identical over 11 bases. CDR1 SGHTA and CDR2 FQGTGA come from the germline V gene. The CDR3 runs 14 residues. Trimming at V came to 4 bases and at J to 10 bases, leaving 6 bases not matched to a gene. CDR3 loop: CASSSQTSGEEQFF. CDR3 sequence (DNA): TGTGCCAGCAGCTCTCAGACTAGCGGGGAAGAGCAGTTCTTC.

The chain recombines TRBV5-1 with TRBJ2-3; 14 positions agree with TRBD2. This CDR3 region has 16 residues. In germline, CDR1 is SGHRS, CDR2 YFSETQ. V trimming: 6 bases; J trimming: 4 bases; junction bases outside the gene matches: 7. The CDR3 loop reads CASKPGTSGGADTQYF. DNA of the CDR3: TGCGCCAGCAAACCCGGGACTAGCGGGGGAGCAGATACGCAGTATTTT.

The rearrangement joins TRBV15 to TRBJ1-3; 10 bases fit TRBD1. The germline V gene has CDR1 LNHNV and CDR2 YYDKDF (reference sequence). The CDR3 extends over 16 amino acids. Trimming cost V 0 bases and J 4 bases; bases outside gene matches: 3. CDR3 region: CATSRDRGQGGNTIYF. The CDR3 nucleotides are TGTGCCACCAGCAGAGATAGGGGACAGGGGGGAAACACCATATATTTT.

The genes are TRBV7-6 and TRBJ2-2; 9 nucleotides agree with TRBD2. The germline V gene encodes CDR1 SGHVS and CDR2 FNYEAQ. The CDR3 runs to 17 residues. Trimming took 5 bases from V and 1 from J; bases not matched to a gene: 8. CDR3: CASSGGSGGKNTGELFF. In nucleotides, the CDR3 is TGTGCCAGCAGCGGAGGGAGCGGGGGGAAGAACACCGGGGAGCTGTTTTTT.

This sequence joins TRBV7-3 and TRBJ2-7, with a possible D match to TRBD1 (6 bases). Trimming shortened V by 4 bases and J by 9 bases, and 16 bases separated the two germline ends. There are 13 residues in the CDR3. Germline loops: CDR1 SGHTA, CDR2 FQGTGA. CDR3 sequence (DNA): TGTGCCAGCAGCTCCGCCGGGACAAATACGCAGTACTTC. Translated, it gives CASSSAGTNTQYF.

The chain uses TRBV2 and TRBJ2-5; 9 bases are a match to TRBD1. The germline V gene encodes CDR1 SNHLY and CDR2 FYNNEI. V lost 7 bases and J lost 6; bases outside the gene matches: 9. This CDR3 has 14 residues. CDR3 sequence reads: CASTLDRGGQTQYF. CDR3 nucleotides: TGTGCCAGCACGCTGGACAGGGGCGGGCAGACCCAGTACTTC.

This rearrangement joins TRBV7-3 to TRBJ1-2; D is undetermined. CDR3 length: 16 amino acids. Germline-derived CDR1 and CDR2 are SGHTA and FQGTGA. The V and J ends lost 1 base and 8 bases respectively, with 20 bases between them. CDR3 nucleotides: TGTGCCAGCAGCTTAATTCCGGGAAGGTTGGACGTAGGCTACACCTTC. Protein: CASSLIPGRLDVGYTF.

This clone ranks as medium-sized. The chain joins TRBV11-3 to TRBJ2-7, with TRBD1 identical over 9 bases. This CDR3 is built from 15 residues. The V segment lost 5 bases and the J segment 4 bases; nucleotides outside the gene matches: 9. Germline-derived CDR1 and CDR2 are SGHNT and YENEEA. CDR3 in DNA: TGTGCCAGCAGCAAGGGGGTACAGGGGGCTTACGAGCAGTACTTC. As protein: CASSKGVQGAYEQYF.

The J gene is TRBJ1-6, the V gene TRBV23-1; 9 nucleotides align to TRBD1. TRBV23-1 has ORF status, its function being uncertain. CDR3 length equals 15 residues. V shed 10 bases, J shed 8 bases, and the junction held 12 bases outside the gene matches. In nucleotides, the CDR3 is TGCGCCACCATCCATTATGACAGGGGGTATTCACCCCTCCACTTT. Translation gives CATIHYDRGYSPLHF.

V gene TRBV6-1 combines with J gene TRBJ1-5; D is unresolved. In germline, CDR1 is MNHNS, CDR2 SASEGT. Deletions cut 1 base from V and 7 bases from J, with 8 bases between. The CDR3 consists of 13 residues. The CDR3 DNA sequence: TGTGCCAGCAGTGAAGGCGAATTCCAGCCCCAGCATTTT. Protein product: CASSEGEFQPQHF.

The gene calls are TRBV19 and TRBJ2-5; 8 positions match TRBD2. The germline V gene has CDR1 LNHDA and CDR2 SQIVND (reference sequence). The CDR3 contains 16 residues. The V and J ends lost 1 base and 4 bases, in that order; junction bases with no gene match: 8. The CDR3 coding sequence is TGTGCCAGTAGTATAGGGGGTAGCGGGGAGACAGAGACCCAGTACTTC. Its translation is CASSIGGSGETETQYF.